These T cell receptor beta chains were read from a single sample in a study of control samples from healthy donors and cancer patients. Profiling relied on immunoSEQ multiplex PCR, and the TCRdb table lists in-frame clones only, not all of them. The sample has approximately 150,000 clones; more than 90% are singletons. Material for sequencing was blood. These receptors all come from a man younger than 40 in good health. The CDR3 runs from the conserved cysteine through the conserved F or W. The size of a clone is reported for some rows only, either as once, few or many, or as a class for expanded clones.

size	J	V	CDR3
-	TRBJ1-1	TRBV19	CASSIIWSINTEAFF
-	TRBJ1-2	TRBV24-1	CATSDSSDPANYGYTF
few	TRBJ2-2	TRBV30	CAWSQWGGELFF
-	TRBJ1-4	TRBV6-6	CASSPGQGSFVGEKLFF
-	TRBJ2-7	TRBV28	CASPPAEGPNEQYF
-	TRBJ1-4	TRBV6-4	CASSEVGGSNEKLFF
once	TRBJ1-1	TRBV6-5	CASRTIGLSDAEAFF
once	TRBJ2-2	TRBV19	CASMPSGGAPGELFF
-	TRBJ2-7	TRBV5-1	CASSFRTSGGANIYEQYF
-	TRBJ1-5	TRBV10-2	CASSELDQGVRNQPQHF
-	TRBJ1-5	TRBV27	CASSLYSLQPQHF
-	TRBJ2-7	TRBV6-5	CASSYSSGGLYEQYF
-	TRBJ1-6	TRBV10-3	CAISESAGYNSPLHF
-	TRBJ2-2	TRBV25-1	CASRPISGELFF
-	TRBJ2-7	TRBV5-4	CASSTGPSYEQYF
-	TRBJ2-2	TRBV7-8	CASSPRTSGGNGELFF
-	TRBJ1-1	TRBV5-1	CASSLERATEAFF
-	TRBJ1-2	TRBV7-2	CASSLDAGRGSGGYTF
-	TRBJ2-2	TRBV28	CASSGTGFEELFF
-	TRBJ2-4	TRBV24-1	CATREGESKNIQYF
-	TRBJ2-1	TRBV19	CASSISGLYNEQFF
-	TRBJ2-7	TRBV4-2	CASSQSLAKEQYF
-	TRBJ2-3	TRBV27	CASRSAGLGTDTQYF
-	TRBJ1-2	TRBV19	CASSTRDYGDYGYTF
-	TRBJ1-2	TRBV12-3/TRBV12-4	CASSPRGAYGYTF
-	TRBJ1-2	TRBV30	CAWSAGGAYGYTF
-	TRBJ2-3	TRBV7-3	CASKERGITTDTQYF
few	TRBJ2-7	TRBV18	CASSGQGETAAYEQYF
-	TRBJ1-1	TRBV6-5	CASSYNPGRGGTEAFF
-	TRBJ2-4	TRBV9	CASSVASGAQDIQYF
-	TRBJ2-5	TRBV19	CASRLAGGETQYF
-	TRBJ1-5	TRBV6-1	CASSEGYSGSWPQHF
-	TRBJ1-6	TRBV7-3	CASSTESGSPLHF
-	TRBJ1-2	TRBV5-4	CASSPGTGGYGYTF
-	TRBJ1-2	TRBV18	CASSPTRQMNYGYTF
-	TRBJ2-3	TRBV29-1	CSVDGIASTDTQYF
-	TRBJ1-6	TRBV6-1	CASSDRTGQGHNSPLHF
-	TRBJ1-2	TRBV19	CASSPRAARGGYTF
-	TRBJ2-7	TRBV7-9	CASSPSHPGLAFYEQYF
-	TRBJ1-2	TRBV28	CASSPGNLYGYTF